This TCR beta chain was sequenced for a study of T cell changes during pregnancy in multiple sclerosis. Trimming stripped 4 bases from V and 1 base from J, with 10 bases between. Germline-derived CDR1 and CDR2 are SGHAT and FQNNGV. This CDR3 contains 14 residues. Using immunoSEQ multiplex PCR, the repertoire was profiled, and TCRdb retains in-frame clones only, with some absent. The data hold roughly 87,000 clones, with about 90% observed a single time. The clonotype comes from a female donor in good health, serving as a control in a pregnancy study. Some clones in this sample may be carry-over from other donors' samples. The sample here was PBMCs, taken in the first trimester of pregnancy. The chain uses TRBV11-2 and TRBJ1-1; D unresolved. The CDR3 sequence is CASSYRPGNTEAFF. In nucleotides, the CDR3 is TGTGCCAGCAGCTACCGGCCGGGGAACACTGAAGCTTTCTTT. Full variable domain (rest looked up from reference TRBV11-2 and TRBJ1-1): EAGVAQSPRYKIIEKRQSVAFWCNPISGHATLYWYQQILGQGPKLLIQFQNNGVVDDSQLPKDRFSAERLKGVDSTLKIQPAKLEDSAVYLCASSYRPGNTEAFFGQGTRLTVV.